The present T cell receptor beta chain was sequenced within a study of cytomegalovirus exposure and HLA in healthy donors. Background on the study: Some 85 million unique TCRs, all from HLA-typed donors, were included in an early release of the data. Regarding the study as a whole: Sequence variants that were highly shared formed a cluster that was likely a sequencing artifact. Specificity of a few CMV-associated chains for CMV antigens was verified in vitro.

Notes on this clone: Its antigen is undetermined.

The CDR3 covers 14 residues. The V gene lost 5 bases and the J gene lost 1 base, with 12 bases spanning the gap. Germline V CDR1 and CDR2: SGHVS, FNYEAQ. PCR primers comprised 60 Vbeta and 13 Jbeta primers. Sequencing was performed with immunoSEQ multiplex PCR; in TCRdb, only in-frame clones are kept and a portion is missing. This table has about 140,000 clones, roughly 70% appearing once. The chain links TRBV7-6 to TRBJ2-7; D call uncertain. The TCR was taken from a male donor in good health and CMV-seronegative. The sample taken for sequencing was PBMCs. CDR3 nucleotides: TGTGCCAGCAGCCCTCGCGGATCGTCCTACGAGCAGTACTTC. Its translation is CASSPRGSSYEQYF. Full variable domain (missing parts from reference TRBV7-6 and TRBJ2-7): GAGVSQSPRYKVTKRGQDVALRCDPISGHVSLYWYRQALGQGPEFLTYFNYEAQQDKSGLPNDRFSAERPEGSISTLTIQRTEQRDSAMYRCASSPRGSSYEQYFGPGTRLTVT.